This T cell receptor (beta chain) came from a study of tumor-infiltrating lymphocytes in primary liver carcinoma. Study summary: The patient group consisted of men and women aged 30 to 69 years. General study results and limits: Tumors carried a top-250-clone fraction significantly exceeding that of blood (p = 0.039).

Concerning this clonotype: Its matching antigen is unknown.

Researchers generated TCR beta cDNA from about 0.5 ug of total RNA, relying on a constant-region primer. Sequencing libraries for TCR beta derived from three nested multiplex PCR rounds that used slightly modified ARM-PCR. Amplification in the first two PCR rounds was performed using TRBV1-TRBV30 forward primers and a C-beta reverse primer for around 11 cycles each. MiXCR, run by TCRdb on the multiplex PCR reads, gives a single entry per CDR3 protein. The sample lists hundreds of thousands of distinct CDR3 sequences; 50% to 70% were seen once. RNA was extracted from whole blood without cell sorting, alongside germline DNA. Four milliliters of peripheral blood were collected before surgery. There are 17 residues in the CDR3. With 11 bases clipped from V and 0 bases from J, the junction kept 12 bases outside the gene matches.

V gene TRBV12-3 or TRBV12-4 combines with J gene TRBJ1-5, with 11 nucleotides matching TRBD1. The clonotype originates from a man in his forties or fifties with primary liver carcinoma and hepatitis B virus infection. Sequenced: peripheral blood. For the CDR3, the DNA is TGTGCCGGCAAAAGGACAGGGGGCGTAAATAGCAATCAGCCCCAGCATTTT. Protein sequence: CAGKRTGGVNSNQPQHF.